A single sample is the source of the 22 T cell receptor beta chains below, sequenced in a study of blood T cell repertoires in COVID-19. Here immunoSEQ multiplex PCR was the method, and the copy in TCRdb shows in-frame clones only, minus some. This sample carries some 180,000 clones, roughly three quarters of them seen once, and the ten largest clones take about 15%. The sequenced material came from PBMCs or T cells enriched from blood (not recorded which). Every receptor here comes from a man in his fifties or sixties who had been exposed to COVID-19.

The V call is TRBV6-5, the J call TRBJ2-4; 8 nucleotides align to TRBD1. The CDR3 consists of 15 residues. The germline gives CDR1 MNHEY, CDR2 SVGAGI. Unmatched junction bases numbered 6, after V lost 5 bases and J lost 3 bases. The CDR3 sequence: CASSNQGAGKNIQYF. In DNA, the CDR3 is TGTGCCAGCAGTAATCAGGGGGCTGGCAAAAACATTCAGTACTTC.

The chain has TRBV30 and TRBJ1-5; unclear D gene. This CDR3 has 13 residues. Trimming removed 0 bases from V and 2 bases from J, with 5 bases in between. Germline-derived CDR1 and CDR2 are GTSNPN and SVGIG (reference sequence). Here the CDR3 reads CAWSVLGNQPQHF. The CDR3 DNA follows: TGTGCCTGGAGTGTTTTAGGCAATCAGCCCCAGCATTTT.

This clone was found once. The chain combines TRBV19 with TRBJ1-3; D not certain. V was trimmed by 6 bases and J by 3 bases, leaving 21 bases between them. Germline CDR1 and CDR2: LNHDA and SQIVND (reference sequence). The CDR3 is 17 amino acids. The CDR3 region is CASSSLLSVVNGNTIYF. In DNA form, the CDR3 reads TGTGCCAGTAGCTCCCTATTATCGGTCGTTAATGGAAACACCATATATTTT.

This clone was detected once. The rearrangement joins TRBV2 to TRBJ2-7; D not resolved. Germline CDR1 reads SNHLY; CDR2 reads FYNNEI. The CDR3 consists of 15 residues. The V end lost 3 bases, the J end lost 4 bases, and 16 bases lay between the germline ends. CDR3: CASSDVRAGGYEQYF. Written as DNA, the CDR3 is TGTGCCAGCAGTGATGTTCGCGCAGGTGGGTACGAGCAGTACTTC.

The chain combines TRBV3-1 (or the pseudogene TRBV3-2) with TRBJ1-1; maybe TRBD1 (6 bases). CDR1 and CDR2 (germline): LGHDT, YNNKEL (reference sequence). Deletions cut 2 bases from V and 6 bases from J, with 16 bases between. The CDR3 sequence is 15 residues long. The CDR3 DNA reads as TGTGCCAGCAGCCAAACGCACAGGGTGGATGCTGAAGCTTTCTTT. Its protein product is CASSQTHRVDAEAFF.

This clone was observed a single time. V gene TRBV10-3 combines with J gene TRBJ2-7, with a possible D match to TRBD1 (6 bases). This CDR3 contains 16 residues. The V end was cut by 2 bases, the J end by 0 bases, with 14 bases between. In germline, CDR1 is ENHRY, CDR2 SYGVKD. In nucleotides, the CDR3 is TGTGCCATCAGTGAGCCCCGGACAGCCATCTCCTACGAGCAGTACTTC. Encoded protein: CAISEPRTAISYEQYF.

DNA for the CDR3: TGTGCCAGCGGAAGGGAGGTGGGCGGCTACACCTTC. Amino acids: CASGREVGGYTF. The J gene is TRBJ1-2, the V gene TRBV6-6; no clear D. The length of the CDR3 is 12 residues. V lost 8 bases and J lost 8, with 15 bases in between. CDR1 is MNHNY and CDR2 is SVGAGI in the germline V gene (reference sequence).

The CDR3 bases are TGTGCCACCGGGGATAGTAGGACAGGGGACTCCTACGAGCAGTACTTC. Translation gives CATGDSRTGDSYEQYF. V is TRBV24-1 and J is TRBJ2-7; TRBD1 matches at 9 bases. The CDR3 loop spans 16 amino acids. V dropped 9 bases and J dropped 0; count of bases not matched to a gene: 11. Germline V gene sequence: CDR1 KGHDR, CDR2 SFDVKD.

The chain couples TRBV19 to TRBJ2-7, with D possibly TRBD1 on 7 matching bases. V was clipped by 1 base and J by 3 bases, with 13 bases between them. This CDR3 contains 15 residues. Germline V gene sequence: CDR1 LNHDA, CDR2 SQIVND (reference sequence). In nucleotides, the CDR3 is TGTGCCAGTAGTATAGTAACAGGGGAGGACTACGAGCAGTACTTC. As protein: CASSIVTGEDYEQYF.

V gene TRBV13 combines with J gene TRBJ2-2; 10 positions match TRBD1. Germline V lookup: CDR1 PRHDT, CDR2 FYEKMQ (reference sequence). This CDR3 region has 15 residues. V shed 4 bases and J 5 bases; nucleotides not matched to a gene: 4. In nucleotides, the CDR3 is TGTGCCAGCAGCTCCCGGGACAGGGGAACCGGGGAGCTGTTTTTT. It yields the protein CASSSRDRGTGELFF.

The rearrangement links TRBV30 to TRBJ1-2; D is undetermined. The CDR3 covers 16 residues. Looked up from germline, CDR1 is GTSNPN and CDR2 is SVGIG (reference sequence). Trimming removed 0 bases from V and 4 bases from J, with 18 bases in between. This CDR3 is CAWSVSLRTVGYGYTF. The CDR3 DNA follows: TGTGCCTGGAGTGTCTCCTTACGAACCGTCGGCTATGGCTACACCTTC. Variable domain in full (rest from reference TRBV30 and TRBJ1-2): SQTIHQWPATLVQPVGSPLSLECTVEGTSNPNLYWYRQAAGRGLQLLFYSVGIGQISSEVPQNLSASRPQDRQFILSSKKLLLSDSGFYLCAWSVSLRTVGYGYTFGSGTRLTVV.

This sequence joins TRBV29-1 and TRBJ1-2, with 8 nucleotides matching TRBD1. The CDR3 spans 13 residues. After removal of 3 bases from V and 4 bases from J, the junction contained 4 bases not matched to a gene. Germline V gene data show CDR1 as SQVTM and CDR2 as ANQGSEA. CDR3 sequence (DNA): TGCAGCGTTGAGACAGGGGATAGCTATGGCTACACCTTC. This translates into CSVETGDSYGYTF.

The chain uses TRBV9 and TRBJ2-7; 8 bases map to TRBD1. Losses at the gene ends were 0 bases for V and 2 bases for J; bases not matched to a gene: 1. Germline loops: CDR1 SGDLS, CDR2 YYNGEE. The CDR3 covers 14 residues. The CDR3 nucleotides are TGTGCCAGCAGCGTAGGGGACAGGCCCTACGAGCAGTACTTC. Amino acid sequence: CASSVGDRPYEQYF.

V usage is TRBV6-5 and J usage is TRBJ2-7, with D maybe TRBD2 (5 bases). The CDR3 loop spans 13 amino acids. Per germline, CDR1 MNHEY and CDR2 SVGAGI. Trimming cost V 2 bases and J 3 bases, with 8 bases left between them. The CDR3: CASSYPGNYEQYF. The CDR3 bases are TGTGCCAGCAGTTACCCCGGGAACTACGAGCAGTACTTC.

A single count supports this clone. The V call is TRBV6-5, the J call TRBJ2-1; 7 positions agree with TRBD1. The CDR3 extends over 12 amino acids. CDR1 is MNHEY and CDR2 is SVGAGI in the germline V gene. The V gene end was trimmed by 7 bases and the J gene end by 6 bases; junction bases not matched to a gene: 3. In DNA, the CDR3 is TGTGCCAGCACCGACAGGGTCAATGAGCAGTTCTTC. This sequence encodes CASTDRVNEQFF.

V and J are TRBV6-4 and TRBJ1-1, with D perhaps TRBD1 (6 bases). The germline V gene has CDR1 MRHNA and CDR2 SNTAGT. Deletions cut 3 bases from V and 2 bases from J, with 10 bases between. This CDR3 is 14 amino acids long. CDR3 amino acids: CASSETRGNTEAFF. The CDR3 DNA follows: TGTGCCAGCAGTGAAACCAGGGGAAACACTGAAGCTTTCTTT.

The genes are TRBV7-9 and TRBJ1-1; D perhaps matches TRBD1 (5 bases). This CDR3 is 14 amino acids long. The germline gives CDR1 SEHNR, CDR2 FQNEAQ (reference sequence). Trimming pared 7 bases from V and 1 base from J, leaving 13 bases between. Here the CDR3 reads CASTPGGPNTEAFF. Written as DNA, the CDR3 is TGTGCCAGCACCCCGGGGGGACCGAACACTGAAGCTTTCTTT.

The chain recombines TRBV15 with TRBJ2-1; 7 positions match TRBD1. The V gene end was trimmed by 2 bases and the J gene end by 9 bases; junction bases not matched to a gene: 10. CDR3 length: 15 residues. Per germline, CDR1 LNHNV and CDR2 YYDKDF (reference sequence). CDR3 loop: CATSRPGQQSIEQFF. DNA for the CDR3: TGTGCCACCAGCAGACCGGGACAGCAATCAATTGAGCAGTTCTTC.

The CDR3 region is CASSLDRLSTDTQYF. DNA of the CDR3: TGCGCCAGCAGCTTGGATAGATTGAGCACAGATACGCAGTATTTT. The chain carries TRBV5-1 and TRBJ2-3; D call uncertain. V lost 0 bases and J 0 bases, leaving 8 bases between the germline ends. This CDR3 is 15 amino acids long. Germline V gene lookup returns CDR1 SGHRS and CDR2 YFSETQ.

The CDR3 sequence is CASSNRQSSYEQYF. The CDR3 coding sequence is TGTGCCAGCAGCAACAGACAGAGCTCCTACGAGCAGTACTTC. The rearrangement links TRBV7-9 to TRBJ2-7, with a weak D call TRBD1 (5 bases). CDR3 length: 14 amino acids. Germline CDR1 SEHNR, CDR2 FQNEAQ (reference sequence). Deletions cut 5 bases from V and 0 bases from J, with 11 bases between.

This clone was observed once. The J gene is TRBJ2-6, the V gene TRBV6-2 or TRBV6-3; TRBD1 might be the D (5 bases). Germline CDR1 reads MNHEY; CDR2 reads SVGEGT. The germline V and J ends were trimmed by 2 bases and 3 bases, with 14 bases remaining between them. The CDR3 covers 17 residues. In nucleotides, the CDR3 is TGTGCCAGCAGTTACGTCCAGGGCGAAGGTGGGGCCAACGTCCTGACTTTC. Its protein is CASSYVQGEGGANVLTF.

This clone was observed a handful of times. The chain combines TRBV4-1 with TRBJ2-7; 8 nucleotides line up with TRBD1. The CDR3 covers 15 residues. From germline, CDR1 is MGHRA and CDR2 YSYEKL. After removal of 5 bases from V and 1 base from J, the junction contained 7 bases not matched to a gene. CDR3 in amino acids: CASSASWTGSYEQYF. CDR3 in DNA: TGCGCCAGCAGCGCATCTTGGACAGGGTCCTACGAGCAGTACTTC.